This is a list of T cell receptor beta chains from one sample in a study of T cell responses to AZD1222 COVID-19 vaccine. Using immunoSEQ multiplex PCR, the repertoire was profiled, and TCRdb retains in-frame clones only, with some absent. The sample includes roughly 150,000 clones, 85% to 90% of them seen just once. The sequenced sample was peripheral blood, obtained on day 0 of AZD1222 vaccination. These TCRs come from an adult in good health. Both conserved end residues are part of each CDR3. The D gene is left open where the match is weak. Not every row has a clone size; where given, it reads once, few, many or a size class.

j_call: TRBJ1-3
clone_size: once
v_call: TRBV19
cdr3_length: 16
d_call: -
cdr3_nt: TGTGCCAGTAGTCCCTGGGGGGGACTCTCTGGAAACACCATATATTTT
cdr3_aa: CASSPWGGLSGNTIYF

j_call: TRBJ2-1
clone_size: -
v_call: TRBV6-4
cdr3_length: 17
d_call: -
cdr3_nt: TGTGCCAGCAGTGACTACTTTGTACAGGGTGTTACTATTGAGCAGTTCTTC
cdr3_aa: CASSDYFVQGVTIEQFF

j_call: TRBJ1-5
clone_size: -
v_call: TRBV9
cdr3_length: 15
d_call: TRBD1
cdr3_nt: TGTGCCAGCAGCGTCGATGGACAGGGCAATCAGCCCCAGCATTTT
cdr3_aa: CASSVDGQGNQPQHF

j_call: TRBJ2-4
clone_size: -
v_call: TRBV7-6
cdr3_length: 16
d_call: -
cdr3_nt: TGTGCCAGCAGCCCTGGGGGTGGGCTAGCCAAAAACATTCAGTACTTC
cdr3_aa: CASSPGGGLAKNIQYF

j_call: TRBJ2-1
clone_size: -
v_call: TRBV5-1
cdr3_length: 16
d_call: TRBD1
cdr3_nt: TGCGCCAGCAGCTTGGGACAGGGGGCTTCCTACAATGAGCAGTTCTTC
cdr3_aa: CASSLGQGASYNEQFF

j_call: TRBJ2-2
clone_size: -
v_call: TRBV24-1
cdr3_length: 15
d_call: -
cdr3_nt: TGTGCCACCAGTGATTTGTCGGCAGTGACCGGGGAGCTGTTTTTT
cdr3_aa: CATSDLSAVTGELFF

j_call: TRBJ1-5
clone_size: -
v_call: TRBV18
cdr3_length: 15
d_call: TRBD1
cdr3_nt: TGTGCCAGCTCACCGGGACAGGGCCGCAATCAGCCCCAGCATTTT
cdr3_aa: CASSPGQGRNQPQHF

j_call: TRBJ1-2
clone_size: -
v_call: TRBV11-2
cdr3_length: 13
d_call: -
cdr3_nt: TGTGCCAGCAGCCCCGGGACATCTGGTGGCTACACCTTC
cdr3_aa: CASSPGTSGGYTF

j_call: TRBJ2-7
clone_size: -
v_call: TRBV7-3
cdr3_length: 16
d_call: TRBD1
cdr3_nt: TGTGCCAGCAGTTCCTTGACAGGGCGGTTCTTCCACGAGCAGTACTTC
cdr3_aa: CASSSLTGRFFHEQYF

j_call: TRBJ2-2
clone_size: -
v_call: TRBV5-1
cdr3_length: 14
d_call: -
cdr3_nt: TGCGCCAGCAGCCAACTTCTGAACACCGGGGAGCTGTTTTTT
cdr3_aa: CASSQLLNTGELFF

j_call: TRBJ2-1
clone_size: -
v_call: TRBV6-6
cdr3_length: 14
d_call: TRBD2
cdr3_nt: TGTGCCAGCAGTTACCAAGCGGGGAACAATGAGCAGTTCTTC
cdr3_aa: CASSYQAGNNEQFF

j_call: TRBJ2-5
clone_size: -
v_call: TRBV10-3
cdr3_length: 15
d_call: TRBD1
cdr3_nt: TGTGCCATCAGTGATCAGGACAGGCCGTACGAGACCCAGTACTTC
cdr3_aa: CAISDQDRPYETQYF

j_call: TRBJ2-7
clone_size: -
v_call: TRBV5-4
cdr3_length: 14
d_call: -
cdr3_nt: TGTGCCAGCAGCTTGGCCGGTGGGGGGTTGACTATGTACTTC
cdr3_aa: CASSLAGGGLTMYF

j_call: TRBJ2-5
clone_size: -
v_call: TRBV5-1
cdr3_length: 14
d_call: -
cdr3_nt: TGCGCCAGCAGCTTGGAAGGGAATGGGGAGACCCAGTACTTC
cdr3_aa: CASSLEGNGETQYF

j_call: TRBJ1-1
clone_size: -
v_call: TRBV7-3
cdr3_length: 13
d_call: -
cdr3_nt: TGTGCCAGCAGCTTAAAGAGGGACGCTGAAGCTTTCTTT
cdr3_aa: CASSLKRDAEAFF

j_call: TRBJ1-2
clone_size: medium-sized
v_call: TRBV9
cdr3_length: 15
d_call: -
cdr3_nt: TGTGCCAGCAGCGTAGATGGGACACGGGACTATGGCTACACCTTC
cdr3_aa: CASSVDGTRDYGYTF

j_call: TRBJ2-1
clone_size: -
v_call: TRBV3-1/TRBV3-2
cdr3_length: 16
d_call: TRBD2
cdr3_nt: TGTGCCAGCAGCCAAGATCGAACGGGGGGGAATAATGAGCAGTTCTTC
cdr3_aa: CASSQDRTGGNNEQFF

j_call: TRBJ2-7
clone_size: -
v_call: TRBV4-3
cdr3_length: 16
d_call: -
cdr3_nt: TGCGCCAGCAGCCAAGAGTTCCGGGGGCCGGTCTACGAGCAGTACTTC
cdr3_aa: CASSQEFRGPVYEQYF

j_call: TRBJ2-1
clone_size: -
v_call: TRBV3-1/TRBV3-2
cdr3_length: 13
d_call: -
cdr3_nt: TGTGCCAGCAGACTCCCGGGCGGCAATGAGCAGTTCTTC
cdr3_aa: CASRLPGGNEQFF

j_call: TRBJ2-2
clone_size: -
v_call: TRBV10-3
cdr3_length: 14
d_call: -
cdr3_nt: TGTGCCGTAAAACAGGGTTGGAACACCGGGGAGCTGTTTTTT
cdr3_aa: CAVKQGWNTGELFF

j_call: TRBJ1-6
clone_size: -
v_call: TRBV7-3
cdr3_length: 18
d_call: -
cdr3_nt: TGTGCCAGCAGCTTAACGGGCGGCGGGAGCTCCTATAATTCACCCCTCCACTTT
cdr3_aa: CASSLTGGGSSYNSPLHF

j_call: TRBJ1-5
clone_size: -
v_call: TRBV6-1
cdr3_length: 14
d_call: -
cdr3_nt: TGTGCCAGCAGTGAAGAACAGGAGTATCAGCCCCAGCATTTT
cdr3_aa: CASSEEQEYQPQHF

j_call: TRBJ1-1
clone_size: many
v_call: TRBV4-1
cdr3_length: 15
d_call: -
cdr3_nt: TGCGCCAGCAGCCAGGAAACGACAGTCATCACTGAAGCTTTCTTT
cdr3_aa: CASSQETTVITEAFF

j_call: TRBJ1-1
clone_size: -
v_call: TRBV5-6
cdr3_length: 13
d_call: -
cdr3_nt: TGTGCCAGCAGCTTCGGGGTGGGCACTGAAGCTTTCTTT
cdr3_aa: CASSFGVGTEAFF

j_call: TRBJ2-7
clone_size: -
v_call: TRBV6-9
cdr3_length: 17
d_call: TRBD1
cdr3_nt: TGTGCCAGCAGAGGGGGGCCCGGGACAGGGGGCGAGTACGAGCAGTACTTC
cdr3_aa: CASRGGPGTGGEYEQYF

j_call: TRBJ2-6
clone_size: -
v_call: TRBV18
cdr3_length: 17
d_call: -
cdr3_nt: TGTGCCAGCTCAACTCACAGTCCGAGCTCTGGGGCCAACGTCCTGACTTTC
cdr3_aa: CASSTHSPSSGANVLTF

j_call: TRBJ2-3
clone_size: -
v_call: TRBV9
cdr3_length: 15
d_call: -
cdr3_nt: TGTGCCAGCAGCGTTTTTGACACTAGCACAGATACGCAGTATTTT
cdr3_aa: CASSVFDTSTDTQYF

j_call: TRBJ2-3
clone_size: -
v_call: TRBV5-1
cdr3_length: 15
d_call: TRBD2
cdr3_nt: TGCGCCAGCAGCCGGACTAGCGGGGGTGGAGATACGCAGTATTTT
cdr3_aa: CASSRTSGGGDTQYF

j_call: TRBJ2-6
clone_size: -
v_call: TRBV14
cdr3_length: 20
d_call: TRBD1
cdr3_nt: TGTGCCAGCAGCCGGAAAGGACAGGGGCGTTTGCCCTCTGGGGCCAACGTCCTGACTTTC
cdr3_aa: CASSRKGQGRLPSGANVLTF

j_call: TRBJ2-7
clone_size: -
v_call: TRBV9
cdr3_length: 15
d_call: -
cdr3_nt: TGTGCCAGCAGCGTCAGCCCCGGGACCTCCTACGAGCAGTACTTC
cdr3_aa: CASSVSPGTSYEQYF

j_call: TRBJ1-4
clone_size: once
v_call: TRBV28
cdr3_length: 16
d_call: TRBD1
cdr3_nt: TGTGCCAGCAGTTTGGGACAGTCAAAATATAATGAAAAACTGTTTTTT
cdr3_aa: CASSLGQSKYNEKLFF

j_call: TRBJ2-1
clone_size: -
v_call: TRBV19
cdr3_length: 18
d_call: -
cdr3_nt: TGTGCCAGTAGTATAGCGTCGAGACCTCGAAGTTCCTACAATGAGCAGTTCTTC
cdr3_aa: CASSIASRPRSSYNEQFF

j_call: TRBJ1-5
clone_size: -
v_call: TRBV4-2
cdr3_length: 16
d_call: -
cdr3_nt: TGTGCCAGCAGCCGGAGAGGGGGGGATAGCAATCAGCCCCAGCATTTT
cdr3_aa: CASSRRGGDSNQPQHF

j_call: TRBJ1-2
clone_size: -
v_call: TRBV5-1
cdr3_length: 13
d_call: TRBD1
cdr3_nt: TGCGCCAGCAGCGGGGGACAGCACTATGGCTACACCTTC
cdr3_aa: CASSGGQHYGYTF

j_call: TRBJ1-3
clone_size: -
v_call: TRBV5-4
cdr3_length: 15
d_call: -
cdr3_nt: TGTGCCAGCAGCATACAAGGGGATTCGGGAAACACCATATATTTT
cdr3_aa: CASSIQGDSGNTIYF

j_call: TRBJ1-6
clone_size: once
v_call: TRBV6-4
cdr3_length: 14
d_call: -
cdr3_nt: TGTGCCAGCAGTGAGGGGGACTATAATTCACCCCTCCACTTT
cdr3_aa: CASSEGDYNSPLHF

j_call: TRBJ2-5
clone_size: -
v_call: TRBV5-8
cdr3_length: 15
d_call: TRBD2
cdr3_nt: TGTGCCAGCAGCCCCAACGGGGGGTCGGTTGAGACCCAGTACTTC
cdr3_aa: CASSPNGGSVETQYF

j_call: TRBJ2-4
clone_size: -
v_call: TRBV11-2
cdr3_length: 19
d_call: -
cdr3_nt: TGTGCCAGCAGCTTAGGTCGAGGTGGTAAGGAGCAGGCCAAAAACATTCAGTACTTC
cdr3_aa: CASSLGRGGKEQAKNIQYF

j_call: TRBJ2-1
clone_size: -
v_call: TRBV6-5
cdr3_length: 15
d_call: TRBD1
cdr3_nt: TGTGCCAGCAGTAGAGCCGGGACAGGGTACAATGAGCAGTTCTTC
cdr3_aa: CASSRAGTGYNEQFF

j_call: TRBJ2-3
clone_size: -
v_call: TRBV5-1
cdr3_length: 14
d_call: -
cdr3_nt: TGCGCCAGCAGCTTCGCTGGGGATGCAGATACGCAGTATTTT
cdr3_aa: CASSFAGDADTQYF

j_call: TRBJ1-2
clone_size: -
v_call: TRBV13
cdr3_length: 14
d_call: -
cdr3_nt: TGTGCCAGCAGCTTACGGCAAAGCCACTATGGCTACACCTTC
cdr3_aa: CASSLRQSHYGYTF

j_call: TRBJ1-5
clone_size: -
v_call: TRBV27
cdr3_length: 13
d_call: -
cdr3_nt: TGTGCCAGCAGTTTGGGTTTAAATCAGCCCCAGCATTTT
cdr3_aa: CASSLGLNQPQHF

j_call: TRBJ2-7
clone_size: -
v_call: TRBV30
cdr3_length: 13
d_call: TRBD1
cdr3_nt: TGTGCCGGGGGACAGAGACCCCTCTACGAGCAGTACTTC
cdr3_aa: CAGGQRPLYEQYF

j_call: TRBJ2-7
clone_size: -
v_call: TRBV15
cdr3_length: 17
d_call: -
cdr3_nt: TGTGCCACCAGCAGAGATCGTACCCCAAGTTGGCCCTACGAGCAGTACTTC
cdr3_aa: CATSRDRTPSWPYEQYF

j_call: TRBJ2-5
clone_size: -
v_call: TRBV7-8
cdr3_length: 12
d_call: -
cdr3_nt: TGTGCCAGCAGCCAAGCGGAAGAGACCCAGTACTTC
cdr3_aa: CASSQAEETQYF

j_call: TRBJ1-5
clone_size: -
v_call: TRBV19
cdr3_length: 20
d_call: TRBD1
cdr3_nt: TGTGCCAGTAGTATTGCATTAGGGACAGAGCTGACTTATAGCAATCAGCCCCAGCATTTT
cdr3_aa: CASSIALGTELTYSNQPQHF

j_call: TRBJ1-2
clone_size: -
v_call: TRBV4-1
cdr3_length: 16
d_call: TRBD1
cdr3_nt: TGCGCCAGCAGCCAATTGACAGGGGGATACTTCTATGGCTACACCTTC
cdr3_aa: CASSQLTGGYFYGYTF

j_call: TRBJ1-2
clone_size: -
v_call: TRBV10-3
cdr3_length: 12
d_call: -
cdr3_nt: TGTGCCATCAAGGGACTCGACTATGGCTACACCTTC
cdr3_aa: CAIKGLDYGYTF

j_call: TRBJ2-2
clone_size: -
v_call: TRBV5-1
cdr3_length: 16
d_call: -
cdr3_nt: TGCGCCAGCAGCTTGGGCTTTAGCCAGTACACCGGGGAGCTGTTTTTT
cdr3_aa: CASSLGFSQYTGELFF

j_call: TRBJ1-3
clone_size: -
v_call: TRBV19
cdr3_length: 15
d_call: -
cdr3_nt: TGTGCCAGTAGTATATACTCAAGCTCTGGAAACACCATATATTTT
cdr3_aa: CASSIYSSSGNTIYF

j_call: TRBJ1-5
clone_size: once
v_call: TRBV10-1
cdr3_length: 18
d_call: -
cdr3_nt: TGCGCCAGCAGTGTTAAGCAGGGTTCCCCCACAGCGAATCAGCCCCAGCATTTT
cdr3_aa: CASSVKQGSPTANQPQHF

j_call: TRBJ1-2
clone_size: -
v_call: TRBV7-8
cdr3_length: 15
d_call: TRBD1
cdr3_nt: TGTGCCAGCAGCTTACGTACAGGGGGCGACTATGGCTACACCTTC
cdr3_aa: CASSLRTGGDYGYTF

j_call: TRBJ1-5
clone_size: -
v_call: TRBV27
cdr3_length: 15
d_call: TRBD1
cdr3_nt: TGTGCCAGCAGTTCGCTACAGGGGCTCCGTCAGCCCCAGCATTTT
cdr3_aa: CASSSLQGLRQPQHF

j_call: TRBJ1-5
clone_size: -
v_call: TRBV6-5
cdr3_length: 15
d_call: -
cdr3_nt: TGTGCCAGCAGTCGTAGACAGGATAGCAATCAGCCCCAGCATTTT
cdr3_aa: CASSRRQDSNQPQHF

j_call: TRBJ1-1
clone_size: -
v_call: TRBV10-3
cdr3_length: 14
d_call: -
cdr3_nt: TGTGCCATCAGTGAGTCGAGACAGGACACTGAAGCTTTCTTT
cdr3_aa: CAISESRQDTEAFF

j_call: TRBJ1-1
clone_size: -
v_call: TRBV10-3
cdr3_length: 17
d_call: TRBD1
cdr3_nt: TGTGCCATCAGGGCGCGCCAGGGGGCAAATCAGAACACTGAAGCTTTCTTT
cdr3_aa: CAIRARQGANQNTEAFF